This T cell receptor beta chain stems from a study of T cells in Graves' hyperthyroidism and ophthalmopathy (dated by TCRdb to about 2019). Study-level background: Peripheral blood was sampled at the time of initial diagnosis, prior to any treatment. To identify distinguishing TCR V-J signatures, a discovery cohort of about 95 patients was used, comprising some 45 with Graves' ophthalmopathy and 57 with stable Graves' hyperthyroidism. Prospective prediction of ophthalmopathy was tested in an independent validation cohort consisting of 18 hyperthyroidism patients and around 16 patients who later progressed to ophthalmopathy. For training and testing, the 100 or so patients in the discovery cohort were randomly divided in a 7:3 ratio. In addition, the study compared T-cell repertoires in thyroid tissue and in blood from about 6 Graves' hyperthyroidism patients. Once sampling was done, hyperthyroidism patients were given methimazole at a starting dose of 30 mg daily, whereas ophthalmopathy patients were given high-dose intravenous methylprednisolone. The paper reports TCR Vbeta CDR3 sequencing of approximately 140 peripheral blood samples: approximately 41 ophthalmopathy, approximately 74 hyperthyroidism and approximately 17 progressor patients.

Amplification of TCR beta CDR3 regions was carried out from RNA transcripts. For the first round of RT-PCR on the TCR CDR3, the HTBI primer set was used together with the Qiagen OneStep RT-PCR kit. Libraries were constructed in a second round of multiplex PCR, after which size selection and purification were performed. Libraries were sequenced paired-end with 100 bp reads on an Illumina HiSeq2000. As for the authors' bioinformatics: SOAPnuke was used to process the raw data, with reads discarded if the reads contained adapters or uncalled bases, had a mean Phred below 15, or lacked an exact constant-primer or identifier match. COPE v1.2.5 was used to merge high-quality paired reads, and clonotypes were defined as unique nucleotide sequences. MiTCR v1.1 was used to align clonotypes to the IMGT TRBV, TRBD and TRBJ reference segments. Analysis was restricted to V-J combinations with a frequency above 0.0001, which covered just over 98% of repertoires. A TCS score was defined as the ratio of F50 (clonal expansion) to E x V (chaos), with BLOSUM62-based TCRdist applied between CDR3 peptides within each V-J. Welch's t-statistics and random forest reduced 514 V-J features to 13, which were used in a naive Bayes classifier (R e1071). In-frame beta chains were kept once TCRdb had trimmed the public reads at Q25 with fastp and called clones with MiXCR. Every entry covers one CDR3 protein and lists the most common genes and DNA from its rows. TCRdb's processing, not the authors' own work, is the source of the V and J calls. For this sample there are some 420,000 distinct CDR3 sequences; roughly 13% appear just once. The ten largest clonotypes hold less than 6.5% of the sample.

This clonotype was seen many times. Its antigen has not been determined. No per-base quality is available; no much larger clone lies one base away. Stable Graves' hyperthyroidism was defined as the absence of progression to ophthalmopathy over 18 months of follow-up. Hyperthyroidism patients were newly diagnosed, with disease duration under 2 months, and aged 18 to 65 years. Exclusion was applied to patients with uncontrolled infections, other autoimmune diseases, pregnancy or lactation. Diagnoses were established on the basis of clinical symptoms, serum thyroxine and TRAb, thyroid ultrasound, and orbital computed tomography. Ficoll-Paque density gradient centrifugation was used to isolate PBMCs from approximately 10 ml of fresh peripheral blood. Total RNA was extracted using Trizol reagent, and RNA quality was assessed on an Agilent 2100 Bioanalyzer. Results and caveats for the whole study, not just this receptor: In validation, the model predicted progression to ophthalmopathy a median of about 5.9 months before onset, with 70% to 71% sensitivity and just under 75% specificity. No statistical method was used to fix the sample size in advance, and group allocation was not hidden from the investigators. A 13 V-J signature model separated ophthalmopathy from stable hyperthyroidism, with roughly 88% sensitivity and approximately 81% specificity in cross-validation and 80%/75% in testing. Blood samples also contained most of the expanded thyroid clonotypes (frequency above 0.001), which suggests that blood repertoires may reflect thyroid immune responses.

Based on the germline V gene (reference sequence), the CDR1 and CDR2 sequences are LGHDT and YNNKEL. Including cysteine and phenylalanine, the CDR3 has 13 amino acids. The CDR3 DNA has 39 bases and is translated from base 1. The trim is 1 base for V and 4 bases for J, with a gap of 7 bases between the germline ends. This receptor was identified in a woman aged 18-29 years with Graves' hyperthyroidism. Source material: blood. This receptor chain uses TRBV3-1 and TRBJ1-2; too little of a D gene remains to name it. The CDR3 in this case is CASSQGGPYGYTF. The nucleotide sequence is TGTGCCAGCAGCCAAGGAGGGCCCTATGGCTACACCTTC.